This T cell receptor beta chain was sequenced for a study of blood T cell repertoires in COVID-19. Study in general: T cells, B-cell-depleted T cells, or PBMCs supplied cDNA or gDNA.

The table came from immunoSEQ multiplex PCR; TCRdb's copy has only in-frame clones and leaves some out. The sample lists approximately 170,000 clones; 70% to 80% were seen once. CDR3 length: 13 residues. V shed 3 bases and J shed 5 bases, with 11 bases lying between them. From germline, CDR1 is SEHNR and CDR2 FQNEAQ (reference sequence). Categorization into cohorts depended on clinical history that participants reported. The sequencing input was PBMCs or T cells enriched from blood (not recorded which). The rearrangement uses TRBV7-9 and TRBJ2-7, with D hard to call. This receptor was obtained from a woman in her 70s in a cohort exposed to, infected with or recovered from COVID-19 (not recorded which). CDR3 sequence reads: CASSFSMSDEQYF. The CDR3 DNA follows: TGTGCCAGCAGCTTCAGTATGTCAGACGAGCAGTACTTC. The variable domain in full, with the rest retrieved from reference TRBV7-9 and TRBJ2-7, is DTGVSQNPRHKITKRGQNVTFRCDPISEHNRLYWYRQTLGQGPEFLTYFQNEAQLEKSRLLSDRFSAERPKGSFSTLEIQRTEQGDSAMYLCASSFSMSDEQYFGPGTRLTVT.